These 20 T cell receptor beta chains originate from one sample sequenced in a study of cytomegalovirus exposure and HLA in healthy donors. Amplification used 60 Vbeta primers and 13 Jbeta primers. The table came from immunoSEQ multiplex PCR; TCRdb's copy has only in-frame clones and leaves some out. Found here are under 150,000 clones, 81% of them singletons; the top ten hold around 0.7%. What was sequenced was PBMCs. These receptor sequences come from a man between 18 and 29 years old in good health and CMV-seronegative.

The chain's CDR3 is CASSYRQGNYGYTF. In DNA form, the CDR3 reads TGTGCCAGCAGCTACCGGCAGGGAAACTATGGCTACACCTTC. This chain links TRBV7-9 with TRBJ1-2, with TRBD1 as a possible D gene (5 bases). The CDR3 sequence is 14 residues long. In germline, CDR1 is SEHNR, CDR2 FQNEAQ (reference sequence). V gave up 4 bases and J gave up 2 bases, with 11 bases separating them.

The chain carries TRBV18 and TRBJ1-6; no reliable D call. Between the trimmed V and J ends, which lost 3 bases and 8 bases, there was a span of 11 bases. This CDR3 spans 14 amino acids. The germline gives CDR1 KGHSH, CDR2 LQKENI. CDR3 nucleotides: TGTGCCAGCTCACCCATAGCCTTGGATTCACCCCTCCACTTT. It encodes CASSPIALDSPLHF.

A few counts support this clone. The chain has TRBV19 and TRBJ1-2, with D tentatively TRBD1 (6 bases). Germline lookup yields CDR1 LNHDA and CDR2 SQIVND (reference sequence). V gave up 7 bases and J gave up 4 bases, with 19 bases separating them. The CDR3 length is 15 residues. This chain's CDR3 is CASTTSIGQIYGYTF. The CDR3 nucleotides read TGTGCCAGTACCACCTCAATAGGACAGATCTATGGCTACACCTTC.

The chain combines TRBV5-1 with TRBJ2-1, with TRBD2 identical over 8 bases. The CDR3 length is 15 residues. Unmatched junction bases numbered 6, after V lost 0 bases and J lost 7 bases. Looked up from germline, CDR1 is SGHRS and CDR2 is YFSETQ. In DNA, the CDR3 is TGCGCCAGCAGCTTGGTCCGGGGGGGCGGAAATGAGCAGTTCTTC. It yields the protein CASSLVRGGGNEQFF.

Here the CDR3 DNA reads TGCGCCAGCAGCCAAGAAGGGGATAGCAGGGGAACTGAAGCTTTCTTT. Its protein product is CASSQEGDSRGTEAFF. The V call is TRBV4-1, the J call TRBJ1-1, with TRBD1 as a possible D gene (6 bases). The germline V gene encodes CDR1 MGHRA and CDR2 YSYEKL. Trimming cost V 0 bases and J 5 bases, with 16 bases left between them. The length of the CDR3 is 16 residues.

The chain recombines TRBV5-8 with TRBJ1-1, with D tentatively TRBD1 (6 bases). The germline CDR1 and CDR2 sequences are SGHTS and YDEGEE. There are 14 residues in the CDR3. V shed 4 bases and J shed 4 bases, with 14 bases lying between them. The CDR3 loop reads CASSLDRRFTEAFF. DNA for the CDR3: TGTGCCAGCAGCCTGGACAGAAGGTTCACTGAAGCTTTCTTT. The whole variable domain, remainder taken from reference TRBV5-8 and TRBJ1-1, is EAGVTQSPTHLIKTRGQQATLRCSPISGHTSVYWYQQALGLGLQFLLWYDEGEERNRGNFPPRFSGRQFPNYSSELNVNALELEDSALYLCASSLDRRFTEAFFGQGTRLTVV.

The J gene is TRBJ1-1, the V gene TRBV19, with no clear D. The CDR3 contains 14 residues. Trimming stripped 3 bases from V and 0 bases from J, with 8 bases between. CDR1 and CDR2 from the germline V gene are LNHDA and SQIVND (reference sequence). CDR3 in amino acids: CASSIFGVNTEAFF. DNA for the CDR3: TGTGCCAGTAGTATTTTCGGAGTGAACACTGAAGCTTTCTTT.

A single count supports this clone. The chain recombines TRBV4-3 with TRBJ1-6, with 12 positions matching TRBD1. Trimming removed 5 bases from V and 9 bases from J; junction bases left unmatched: 14. This CDR3 is 18 amino acids long. CDR1 and CDR2 from the germline V gene are LGHNA and YSLEER. The CDR3 loop reads CASSSGPGQGALTSPLHF. DNA for the CDR3: TGCGCCAGCAGCTCAGGGCCGGGACAGGGGGCGCTTACTTCACCCCTCCACTTT.

This chain uses TRBV27 with TRBJ1-6, with 7 bases fitting TRBD1. Per germline, CDR1 MNHEY and CDR2 SMNVEV (reference sequence). The ends lost 3 bases at V and 10 bases at J; junction bases unmatched: 6. The CDR3 sequence is 14 residues long. CDR3: CASSFRQGNSPLHF. CDR3 coding DNA: TGTGCCAGCAGTTTCCGACAGGGAAACTCACCCCTCCACTTT.

The rearrangement joins TRBV4-3 to TRBJ2-5; 16 bases line up with TRBD2. Germline trimming cut 4 bases from V and 4 bases from J; bases unmatched to any gene: 6. The CDR3 loop spans 17 amino acids. Germline lookup yields CDR1 LGHNA and CDR2 YSLEER. This CDR3 reads CASSPGLAGGRGETQYF. The CDR3 DNA follows: TGCGCCAGCAGCCCGGGACTAGCGGGGGGGCGAGGAGAGACCCAGTACTTC.

This chain uses TRBV29-1 with TRBJ1-1; D is perhaps TRBD1 (5 bases). The germline V gene encodes CDR1 SQVTM and CDR2 ANQGSEA. The CDR3 length is 14 residues. The V end lost 4 bases, the J end lost 0 bases, and 12 bases lay between the germline ends. DNA for the CDR3: TGCAGCGTTGTTGGACACCTCATGAACACTGAAGCTTTCTTT. It translates to CSVVGHLMNTEAFF.

The CDR3 DNA reads TGTGCCAGTAGTATCTGGCGGACAGGGGGCGATGGCTACACCTTC. It is translated as CASSIWRTGGDGYTF. The rearrangement uses TRBV19 and TRBJ1-2, with 11 nucleotides matching TRBD1. V lost 3 bases and J lost 6; bases outside the gene matches: 6. Germline V CDR1 and CDR2: LNHDA, SQIVND (reference sequence). This CDR3 is built from 15 residues.

This chain links TRBV30 with TRBJ2-7; 10 bases are a match to TRBD1. This CDR3 is built from 15 residues. Germline assignment: CDR1 GTSNPN and CDR2 SVGIG (reference sequence). The V gene end was trimmed by 5 bases and the J gene end by 3 bases; junction bases not matched to a gene: 10. The CDR3 nucleotides are TGTGCCTGGGCTCGTCCGGGACAGGGGATCTACGAGCAGTACTTC. Translated: CAWARPGQGIYEQYF.

The chain couples TRBV11-2 to TRBJ1-3; no firm D call. The CDR3 has 12 residues. V was shortened by 4 bases and J by 4 bases, with 5 bases between the two germline ends. Germline V lookup: CDR1 SGHAT, CDR2 FQNNGV. CDR3 region: CASSSQGNTIYF. The CDR3 nucleotides are TGTGCCAGCAGCTCTCAGGGAAACACCATATATTTT. Full variable domain (remainder filled in from reference TRBV11-2 and TRBJ1-3): EAGVAQSPRYKIIEKRQSVAFWCNPISGHATLYWYQQILGQGPKLLIQFQNNGVVDDSQLPKDRFSAERLKGVDSTLKIQPAKLEDSAVYLCASSSQGNTIYFGEGSWLTVV.

This clone was counted a single time. This chain joins TRBV6-6 and TRBJ1-1, with 9 bases fitting TRBD1. V dropped 0 bases and J dropped 4; count of bases not matched to a gene: 3. The CDR3 covers 15 residues. Germline lookup yields CDR1 MNHNY and CDR2 SVGAGI (reference sequence). CDR3 DNA: TGTGCCAGCAGTTACTCTGGGACAGGGACCACTGAAGCTTTCTTT. Protein: CASSYSGTGTTEAFF.

V and J are TRBV5-1 and TRBJ1-6; possible D gene TRBD1, 5 bases. Trimming cost V 3 bases and J 5 bases, with 12 bases left between them. The germline V gene has CDR1 SGHRS and CDR2 YFSETQ. The CDR3 sequence is 15 residues long. The CDR3 is CASSSRGLDNSPLHF. CDR3 coding DNA: TGCGCCAGCAGCTCTAGGGGTTTAGATAATTCACCCCTCCACTTT. Drawing the rest from reference TRBV5-1 and TRBJ1-6, the complete variable domain is KAGVTQTPRYLIKTRGQQVTLSCSPISGHRSVSWYQQTPGQGLQFLFEYFSETQRNKGNFPGRFSGRQFSNSRSEMNVSTLELGDSALYLCASSSRGLDNSPLHFGNGTRLTVT.

This clone was counted between two and nine times. The genes are TRBV6-5 and TRBJ1-1, with 8 bases matching TRBD1. Germline V CDR1 and CDR2: MNHEY, SVGAGI. The length of the CDR3 is 11 residues. With 6 bases clipped from V and 11 bases from J, the junction kept 5 bases outside the gene matches. CDR3: CASSTQGAAFF. CDR3 sequence (DNA): TGTGCCAGCAGCACTCAGGGGGCCGCTTTCTTT.

This chain links TRBV6-5 with TRBJ1-5, with 7 bases that match TRBD1. Germline CDR1 MNHEY, CDR2 SVGAGI. The CDR3 is 15 residues long. Trimming took 2 bases from V and 9 from J; bases not matched to a gene: 10. The CDR3 nucleotides read TGTGCCAGCAGTTACAGGGACAGTGGATTATGGCCCCAGCATTTT. Translating gives CASSYRDSGLWPQHF.

The chain employs TRBV5-6 and TRBJ1-2; TRBD1 is a possible D gene (5 bases). This CDR3 has 14 amino acids. Per germline, CDR1 SGHDT and CDR2 YYEEEE. V was clipped by 1 base and J by 4 bases, with 11 bases between them. The DNA of the CDR3 is TGTGCCAGCAGCTTGCGGGCAGGGATCTATGGCTACACCTTC. Its translation is CASSLRAGIYGYTF.

The chain links TRBV6-5 to TRBJ1-2; D is unclear. Germline V gene sequence: CDR1 MNHEY, CDR2 SVGAGI. CDR3 size: 12 residues. V lost 6 bases, J lost 8 bases, and 13 bases lay in between. The CDR3 bases are TGTGCCAGCAGGGCAGGCTTGCTGGGCTACACCTTC. Protein product: CASRAGLLGYTF.